This T cell receptor beta chain was recorded in a study of T-cell memory formation after mild COVID-19. TCRdb reprocessed the 5' RACE reads with MiXCR, giving one entry per CDR3 protein. Of 200,000 or so distinct CDR3 sequences listed, about a sixth were seen once; the top ten hold approximately 2.1%. A few counts support this clonotype. Per germline, CDR1 SGDLS and CDR2 YYNGEE. The CDR3 is 16 residues long. The V segment lost 0 bases and the J segment 4 bases; nucleotides outside the gene matches: 6. This clonotype was sampled from an adult woman who had mild COVID-19 (a few samples of this study predate the infection). Cell type and time point are not known. Source material: PBMCs or a T cell subset sorted from them (not recorded which). The chain has TRBV9 and TRBJ2-3, with 9 positions matching TRBD2. The CDR3: CASSVAAGGQSDTQYF. For the CDR3, the DNA is TGTGCCAGCAGCGTAGCGGCGGGGGGGCAGTCAGATACGCAGTATTTT.